This is a list of T cell receptor beta chains from one sample in a study of CD8+CD57+ T cells in acquired aplastic anemia. TCRdb ran MiXCR on the reads and lists one entry per CDR3 protein. The data show some 160,000 distinct CDR3 sequences, roughly 50% seen once. Sequencing used sorted CD4+, CD8+, or CD8+CD57+ T cells (not recorded which) from PBMCs. These receptors were obtained from a human donor with aplastic anemia. CDR3s include the opening cysteine and the closing phenylalanine or tryptophan. D genes are given only for firm matches. Clone size is stated in some rows and not others, as once, few, many or a class when expanded.

V: TRBV12-3/TRBV12-4
J: TRBJ2-1
D: TRBD2
size: few
CDR3: CASSPTSGPNWNEQFF
DNA: TGTGCCAGCAGTCCGACTAGCGGGCCCAATTGGAATGAGCAGTTCTTC

V: TRBV7-9
J: TRBJ2-5
D: NA
size: many
CDR3: CASSHTPETQYF
DNA: TGTGCCAGCAGCCATACCCCAGAGACCCAGTACTTC

V: TRBV2
J: TRBJ1-4
D: NA
size: NA
CDR3: CASNKDGATNEKLFF
DNA: TGTGCCAGCAACAAGGACGGTGCAACTAATGAAAAACTGTTTTTT

V: TRBV29-1
J: TRBJ1-2
D: TRBD1
size: many
CDR3: CSLSQGAGYGYTF
DNA: TGCAGCTTATCTCAGGGGGCGGGCTATGGCTACACCTTC

V: TRBV15
J: TRBJ2-7
D: TRBD1
size: few
CDR3: CATSPSPGTGSEQYF
DNA: TGTGCCACCAGCCCCAGTCCTGGGACAGGGTCCGAGCAGTACTTC

V: TRBV6-2/TRBV6-3
J: TRBJ2-6
D: NA
size: many
CDR3: CASSDPDGSGANVLTF
DNA: TGTGCCAGCAGTGACCCGGACGGCTCTGGGGCCAACGTCCTGACTTTC

V: TRBV19
J: TRBJ2-7
D: NA
size: NA
CDR3: CACSIGAGDEQYF
DNA: TGTGCCTGTAGTATAGGGGCCGGGGACGAGCAGTACTTC

V: TRBV7-9
J: TRBJ2-7
D: TRBD2
size: few
CDR3: CASSRGGAYEQYF
DNA: TGTGCCAGCAGCCGCGGGGGGGCCTACGAGCAGTACTTC

V: TRBV6-1
J: TRBJ1-3
D: NA
size: NA
CDR3: CASRGPSNTIYF
DNA: TGTGCCAGCAGAGGGCCCAGTAACACCATATATTTT

V: TRBV24-1
J: TRBJ2-3
D: NA
size: few
CDR3: CATSDRRRSGSTDTQYF
DNA: TGTGCCACCAGTGACCGGCGGAGGAGCGGGAGCACAGATACGCAGTATTTT

V: TRBV11-2
J: TRBJ1-1
D: NA
size: NA
CDR3: CASSFRKTGGGGPNTEAFF
DNA: TGTGCCAGCAGCTTCCGAAAAACAGGAGGAGGAGGTCCAAACACTGAAGCTTTCTTT

V: TRBV12-3/TRBV12-4
J: TRBJ1-1
D: NA
size: NA
CDR3: CASSPREVVEAFF
DNA: TGTGCCAGCAGTCCGCGGGAGGTGGTTGAAGCTTTCTTT

V: TRBV2
J: TRBJ1-4
D: TRBD1
size: NA
CDR3: CASRDRAATNEKLFF
DNA: TGTGCCAGCAGGGACAGGGCTGCAACTAATGAAAAACTGTTTTTT

V: TRBV4-1
J: TRBJ1-2
D: TRBD1
size: NA
CDR3: CASSQSQGSYGYTF
DNA: TGCGCCAGCAGCCAATCACAGGGGAGCTATGGCTACACCTTC

V: TRBV20-1
J: TRBJ1-2
D: NA
size: many
CDR3: CSAHTVYGYTF
DNA: TGCAGTGCCCACACCGTCTATGGCTACACCTTC

V: TRBV10-3
J: TRBJ2-5
D: NA
size: many
CDR3: CAISVGIKETQYF
DNA: TGTGCCATCAGTGTTGGGATAAAAGAGACCCAGTACTTC

V: TRBV15
J: TRBJ1-1
D: NA
size: NA
CDR3: CATSTGEVGVTYAFF
DNA: TGTGCCACCAGCACAGGGGAGGTCGGAGTCACGTACGCTTTCTTT

V: TRBV14
J: TRBJ1-2
D: NA
size: many
CDR3: CASSQDRQPYGYTF
DNA: TGTGCCAGCAGCCAAGATCGCCAGCCCTATGGCTACACCTTC

V: TRBV7-6
J: TRBJ1-3
D: TRBD1
size: NA
CDR3: CASSLRTGGNTIYF
DNA: TGTGCCAGCAGCTTGCGGACAGGGGGAAACACCATATATTTT

V: TRBV6-1
J: TRBJ1-6
D: TRBD1
size: many
CDR3: CASSPTGDSPLHF
DNA: TGTGCCAGCAGCCCGACAGGGGATTCACCCCTCCACTTT

V: TRBV19
J: TRBJ2-3
D: NA
size: many
CDR3: CASSGVGTDTQYF
DNA: TGTGCCAGTAGCGGGGTAGGCACAGATACGCAGTATTTT

V: TRBV5-1
J: TRBJ1-5
D: NA
size: NA
CDR3: CASSLIGRDQPQHF
DNA: TGCGCCAGCAGCTTAATCGGTAGAGATCAGCCCCAGCATTTT

V: TRBV12-3/TRBV12-4
J: TRBJ1-1
D: NA
size: NA
CDR3: CASSLVAPQGGTEAFF
DNA: TGTGCCAGCAGCTTAGTTGCCCCACAGGGCGGGACTGAAGCCTTCTTT

V: TRBV2
J: TRBJ2-5
D: TRBD2
size: NA
CDR3: CASSPARRTRGKETQYF
DNA: TGTGCCAGCAGTCCCGCCCGTAGGACTAGGGGCAAAGAGACCCAGTACTTC

V: TRBV10-3
J: TRBJ2-5
D: TRBD2
size: NA
CDR3: CASSAGLAGAEETQYF
DNA: TGTGCCAGCAGCGCGGGACTAGCGGGAGCCGAAGAGACCCAGTACTTC

V: TRBV4-3
J: TRBJ2-2
D: NA
size: many
CDR3: CASSLSGPNTGELFF
DNA: TGCGCCAGCAGCCTCTCTGGCCCGAACACCGGGGAGCTGTTTTTT

V: TRBV15
J: TRBJ2-6
D: NA
size: many
CDR3: CATSREFLNSGANVLTF
DNA: TGTGCCACCAGCAGAGAGTTCCTAAACTCTGGGGCCAACGTCCTGACTTTC

V: TRBV7-6
J: TRBJ2-5
D: NA
size: NA
CDR3: CASSLVVWETQYF
DNA: TGTGCCAGCAGCTTAGTAGTCTGGGAGACCCAGTACTTC

V: TRBV25-1
J: TRBJ1-5
D: TRBD1
size: many
CDR3: CASTGGGGNQPQHF
DNA: TGTGCCAGCACGGGAGGGGGCGGCAATCAGCCCCAGCATTTT

V: TRBV2
J: TRBJ1-2
D: NA
size: NA
CDR3: CASSEGWTGYGYTF
DNA: TGTGCCAGCAGTGAAGGTTGGACGGGCTATGGCTACACCTTC